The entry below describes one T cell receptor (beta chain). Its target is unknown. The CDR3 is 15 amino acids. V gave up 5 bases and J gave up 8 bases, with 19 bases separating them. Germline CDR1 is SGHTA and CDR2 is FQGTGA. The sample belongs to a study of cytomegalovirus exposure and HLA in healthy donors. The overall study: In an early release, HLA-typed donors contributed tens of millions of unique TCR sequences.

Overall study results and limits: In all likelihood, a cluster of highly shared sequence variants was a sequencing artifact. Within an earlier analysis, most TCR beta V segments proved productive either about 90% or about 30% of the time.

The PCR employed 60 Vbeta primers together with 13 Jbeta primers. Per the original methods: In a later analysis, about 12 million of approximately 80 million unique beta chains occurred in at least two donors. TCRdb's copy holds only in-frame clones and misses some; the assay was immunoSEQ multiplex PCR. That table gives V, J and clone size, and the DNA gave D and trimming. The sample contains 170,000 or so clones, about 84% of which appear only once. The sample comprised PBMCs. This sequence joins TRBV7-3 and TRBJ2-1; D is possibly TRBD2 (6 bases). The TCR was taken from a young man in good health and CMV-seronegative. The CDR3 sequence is CASSHVAKRRDEQFF. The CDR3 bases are TGTGCCAGCAGCCACGTAGCGAAAAGGAGGGATGAGCAGTTCTTC.